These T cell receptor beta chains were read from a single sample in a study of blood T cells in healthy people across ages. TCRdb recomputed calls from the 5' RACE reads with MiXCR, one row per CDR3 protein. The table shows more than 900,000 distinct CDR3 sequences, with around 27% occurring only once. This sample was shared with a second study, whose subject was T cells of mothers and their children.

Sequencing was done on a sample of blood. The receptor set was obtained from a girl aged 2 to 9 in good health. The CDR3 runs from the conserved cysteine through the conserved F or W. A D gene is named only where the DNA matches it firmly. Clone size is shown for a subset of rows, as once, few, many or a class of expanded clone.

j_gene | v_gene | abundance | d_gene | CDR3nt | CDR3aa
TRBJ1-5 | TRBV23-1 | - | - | TGCGCCAGCAGATCCGGGCTTTATAGCAATCAGCCCCAGCATTTT | CASRSGLYSNQPQHF
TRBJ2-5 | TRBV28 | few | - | TGTGCCAGCAGTTCAATGTACCAAGAGACCCAGTACTTC | CASSSMYQETQYF
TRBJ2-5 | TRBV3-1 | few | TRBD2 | TGTGCCAGCAGCCAAGTGGGACTAATATCTTCGGAGACCCAGTACTTC | CASSQVGLISSETQYF
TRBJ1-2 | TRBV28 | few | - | TGTGCCAGCAGCCCCGGTAGGGTTGACTATGGCTACACCTTC | CASSPGRVDYGYTF
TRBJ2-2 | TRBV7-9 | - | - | TGTGCCAGCAGCTCCCTCCTTGACCGAAACACCGGGGAGCTGTTTTTT | CASSSLLDRNTGELFF
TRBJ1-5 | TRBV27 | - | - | TGTGCCAGCAGTTTGACGGGACCGAATCAGCTCCAGCATTTT | CASSLTGPNQLQHF
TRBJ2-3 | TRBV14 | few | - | TGTGCCAGCACGGCCTGGACGGGCACAGATACGCAGTATTTT | CASTAWTGTDTQYF
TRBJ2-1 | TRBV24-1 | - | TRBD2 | TGTGCCACCAGGTCTAGCGGGAGTGATGAGCAGTTCTTC | CATRSSGSDEQFF
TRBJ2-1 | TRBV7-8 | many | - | TGTGCCAGCAGCTTTAGAGTCTCCTACAATGAGCAGTTCTTC | CASSFRVSYNEQFF
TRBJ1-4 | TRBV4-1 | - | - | TGCGCCAGCAGCATCCTTCAGGGGCAGGGTGAAAAACTGTTTTTT | CASSILQGQGEKLFF
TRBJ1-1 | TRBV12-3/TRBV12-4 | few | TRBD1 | TGTGCCAGCAGTTGGGACAGGGGATATGGGGAAGCTTTCTTT | CASSWDRGYGEAFF
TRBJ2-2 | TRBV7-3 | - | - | TGTGCCAGCAGCTTAATAGGGGATAGCGCCGGGGAGCTGTTTTTT | CASSLIGDSAGELFF
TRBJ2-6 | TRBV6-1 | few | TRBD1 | TGTGCCAGCCATCTCGACAGGGCCCCGCTACAACCCTCTGGGGCCAACGTCCTGACTTTC | CASHLDRAPLQPSGANVLTF
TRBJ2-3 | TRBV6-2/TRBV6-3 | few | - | TGTGCCAGCAGGAGGTTAGCCCGACAACTGGATACGCAGTATTTT | CASRRLARQLDTQYF
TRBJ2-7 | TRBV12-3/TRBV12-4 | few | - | TGTGCCAGCAGTTTTGTGGCGGGGCTAGGCTACGAGCAGTACTTC | CASSFVAGLGYEQYF
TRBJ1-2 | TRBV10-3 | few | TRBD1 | TGTGCCATCAGTGAGTCGATCAGTCCCCGGGGACAGGCTAACTATGGCTACACCTTC | CAISESISPRGQANYGYTF
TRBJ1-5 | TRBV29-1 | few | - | TGCAGCGCCCTAACAGAGGAGGGGAATCAGCCCCAGCATTTT | CSALTEEGNQPQHF
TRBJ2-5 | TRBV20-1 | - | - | TGCAGTGCTAGGGGATCGGGAGAGACCCAGTACTTC | CSARGSGETQYF
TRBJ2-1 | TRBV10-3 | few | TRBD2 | TGTGCCACCCGACGTTGGCTAGCGGGATATGGGTGGACCTACAATGAGCAGTTCTTC | CATRRWLAGYGWTYNEQFF
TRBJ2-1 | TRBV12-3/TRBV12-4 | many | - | TGTGCCAGCAGCCCGGGGCTAAATGAGCAGTTCTTC | CASSPGLNEQFF
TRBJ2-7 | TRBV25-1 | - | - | TGTGCCAGCAGTGGACCGGGCGACGAGCAGTACTTC | CASSGPGDEQYF
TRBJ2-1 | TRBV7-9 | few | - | TGTGCCAGCAGCTTTGGCCTAGCGCACAATGAGCAGTTCTTC | CASSFGLAHNEQFF
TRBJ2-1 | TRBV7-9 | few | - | TGTGCCAGCAGCCCGTCCATGGACGGCCATGAGCAGTTCTTC | CASSPSMDGHEQFF
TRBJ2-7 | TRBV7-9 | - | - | TGTGCCAGCAGCTTAGCGGGGGCAGGACGGACCTACGAGCAGTACTTC | CASSLAGAGRTYEQYF
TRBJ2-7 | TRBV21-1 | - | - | TGTGCCAGCAGCAAAAAATGGATGAAAACAGGGAGCCTCGACGAGCAGTACTTC | CASSKKWMKTGSLDEQYF
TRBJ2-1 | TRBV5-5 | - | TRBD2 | TGTGCCAGCAGCACAATAGCGGGAGGAGTTATTGAGCAGTTCTTC | CASSTIAGGVIEQFF
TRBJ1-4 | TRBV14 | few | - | TGTGCCAGCAGCCAAGCGGCGGCAACTAATGAAAAACTGTTTTTT | CASSQAAATNEKLFF
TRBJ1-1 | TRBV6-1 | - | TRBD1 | TGTGCCAGCAGGGCGTTCTACAGGGGAACGAACACTGAAGCTTTCTTT | CASRAFYRGTNTEAFF
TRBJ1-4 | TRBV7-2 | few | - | TGTGCCAGCAGCTTAACAGGGCCCCGGGGGCGTGAAAAACTGTTTTTT | CASSLTGPRGREKLFF
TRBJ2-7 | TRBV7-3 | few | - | TGTGCCAGCAGCCGGGACCTAGGTTACGAGCAGTACTTC | CASSRDLGYEQYF
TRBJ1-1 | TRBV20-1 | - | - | TGCAGTGCTAGAGATCTGGCCGGTACCACTGAAGCTTTCTTT | CSARDLAGTTEAFF
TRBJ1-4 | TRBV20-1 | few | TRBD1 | TGCAGTGCTGCCGGGACAGACGAAAAACTGTTTTTT | CSAAGTDEKLFF
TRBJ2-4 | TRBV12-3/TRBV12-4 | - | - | TGTGCCAGCAGTTTAGATGAAGGGAATTACAAAAACATTCAGTACTTC | CASSLDEGNYKNIQYF
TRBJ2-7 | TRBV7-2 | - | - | TGTGCCAGCAGCCAAAGGAGAGGGCCCTACGAGCAGTACTTC | CASSQRRGPYEQYF
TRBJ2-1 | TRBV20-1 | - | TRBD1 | TGCAGTGCTAGGGAGTCGACAGGGTTTCGGTTCGATGAGCAGTTCTTC | CSARESTGFRFDEQFF
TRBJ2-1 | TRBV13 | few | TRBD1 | TGTGCCAGCAGCTTAAATTCGGGACAGGGATACAATGAGCAGTTCTTC | CASSLNSGQGYNEQFF
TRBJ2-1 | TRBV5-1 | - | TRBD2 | TGCGCCAGCAGCTTTTCTAGCGGGAGTGGGGATGAGCAGTTCTTC | CASSFSSGSGDEQFF
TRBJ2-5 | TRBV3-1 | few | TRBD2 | TGTGCCAGCAGCCTTAGCGGGAGGGCCCCGAGGGAGACCCAGTACTTC | CASSLSGRAPRETQYF
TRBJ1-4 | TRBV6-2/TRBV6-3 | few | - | TGTGCCGGCAGTTCCTCAGGGAAGAATGAAAAACTGTTTTTT | CAGSSSGKNEKLFF
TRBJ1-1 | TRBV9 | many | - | TGTGCCAGCAGCGCAGAGACCAGGGCCGAAGCTTTCTTT | CASSAETRAEAFF
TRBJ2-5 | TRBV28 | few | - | TGTGCCAGCAGTTTAATGGGGGTTTGGGAGACCCAGTACTTC | CASSLMGVWETQYF
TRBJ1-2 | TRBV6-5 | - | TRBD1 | TGTGCCAGCAGTTATGTATCCAGGGGGAATGGCTACACCTTC | CASSYVSRGNGYTF
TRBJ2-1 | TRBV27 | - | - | TGCGCCAGCAGTTCGGGACTGGCCGGGGGCCATGAGCAGTTCTTC | CASSSGLAGGHEQFF
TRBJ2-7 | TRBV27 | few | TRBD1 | TGTGCCAGCAGTCCGGACAGGCTGCAGCAGTACTTC | CASSPDRLQQYF